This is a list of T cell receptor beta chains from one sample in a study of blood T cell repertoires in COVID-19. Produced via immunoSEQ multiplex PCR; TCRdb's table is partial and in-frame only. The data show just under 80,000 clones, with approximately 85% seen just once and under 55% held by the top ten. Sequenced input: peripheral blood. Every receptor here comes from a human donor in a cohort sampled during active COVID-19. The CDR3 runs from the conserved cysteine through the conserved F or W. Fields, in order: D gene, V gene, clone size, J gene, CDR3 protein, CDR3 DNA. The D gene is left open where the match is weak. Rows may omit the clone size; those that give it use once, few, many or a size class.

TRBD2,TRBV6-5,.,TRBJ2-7,CASSSTSGGTYEQYF,TGTGCCAGCAGTTCGACTAGCGGGGGGACCTACGAGCAGTACTTC
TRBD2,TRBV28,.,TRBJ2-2,CASRLQLAGGGELFF,TGTGCCAGCAGACTCCAATTAGCGGGAGGGGGAGAGCTGTTTTTT
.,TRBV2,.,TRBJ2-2,CASSEAGGTGELFF,TGTGCCAGCAGTGAGGCCGGGGGCACCGGGGAGCTGTTTTTT
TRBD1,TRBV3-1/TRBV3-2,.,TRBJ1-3,CARGFSPGQGTDNSGNTIYF,TGTGCCAGGGGGTTCAGTCCGGGACAGGGAACGGATAACTCTGGAAACACCATATATTTT
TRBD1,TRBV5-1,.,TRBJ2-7,CASSFGTGAYEQYF,TGCGCCAGCAGCTTCGGGACAGGGGCCTACGAGCAGTACTTC
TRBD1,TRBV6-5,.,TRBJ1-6,CASSSGQGRNSPLHF,TGTGCCAGCAGTTCTGGACAGGGGAGGAATTCACCCCTCCACTTT
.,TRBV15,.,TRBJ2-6,CATSRAIGQDFSGANVLTF,TGTGCCACCAGCAGAGCGATTGGGCAGGACTTCTCTGGGGCCAACGTCCTGACTTTC
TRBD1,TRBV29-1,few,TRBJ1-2,CSVEDRTGGIYGYTF,TGCAGCGTTGAAGACCGGACAGGGGGCATCTATGGCTACACCTTC
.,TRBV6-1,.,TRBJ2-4,CASSETVAKNIQYF,TGTGCCAGCAGTGAAACGGTAGCCAAAAACATTCAGTACTTC
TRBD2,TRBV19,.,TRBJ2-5,CASGRGGLAEETQYF,TGTGCCAGCGGAAGGGGAGGACTAGCGGAAGAGACCCAGTACTTC
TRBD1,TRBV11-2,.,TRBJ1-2,CASSFLRDRAFGYTF,TGTGCCAGCAGCTTCCTACGGGACAGGGCCTTTGGCTACACCTTC
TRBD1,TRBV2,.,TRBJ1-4,CASNEEEVGQGYEKLFF,TGTGCCAGCAATGAAGAAGAGGTGGGACAGGGCTATGAAAAACTGTTTTTT
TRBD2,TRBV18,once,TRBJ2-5,CASSGTSGIQETQYF,TGTGCCAGCTCGGGGACTAGCGGGATCCAAGAGACCCAGTACTTC
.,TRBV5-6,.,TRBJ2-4,CASNRDGNIQYF,TGTGCCAGCAACAGGGATGGGAACATTCAGTACTTC
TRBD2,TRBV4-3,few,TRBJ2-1,CASSQVLAGGLSNEQFF,TGCGCCAGCAGCCAGGTCCTAGCGGGAGGCCTTAGCAATGAGCAGTTCTTC
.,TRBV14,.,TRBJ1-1,CASSLQTNTEAFF,TGTGCCAGCAGCCTACAGACGAACACTGAAGCTTTCTTT
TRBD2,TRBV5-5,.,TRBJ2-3,CASSLIPSGRTDTQYF,TGTGCCAGCAGCTTGATCCCAAGCGGGAGAACAGATACGCAGTATTTT
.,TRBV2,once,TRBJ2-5,CASSLETQETQYF,TGTGCCAGCAGCCTGGAGACGCAAGAGACCCAGTACTTC
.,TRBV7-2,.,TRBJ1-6,CASSPVGGGWNSPLHF,TGTGCCAGCAGCCCAGTCGGGGGAGGGTGGAATTCACCCCTCCACTTT
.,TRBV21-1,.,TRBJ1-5,CASSKDSWRGPRKPHQPQHF,TGTGCCAGCAGCAAAGACTCGTGGAGGGGTCCCCGTAAACCTCATCAGCCCCAGCATTTT
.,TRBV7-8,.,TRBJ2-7,CASSLAGDWGEQYF,TGTGCCAGCAGCTTAGCGGGGGACTGGGGCGAGCAGTACTTC
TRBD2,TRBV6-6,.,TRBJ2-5,CASAGTSGGEETQYF,TGTGCCAGCGCGGGGACTAGCGGGGGGGAGGAGACCCAGTACTTC
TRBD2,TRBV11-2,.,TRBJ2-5,CASSLGAGVETQYF,TGTGCCAGCAGCTTAGGTGCGGGAGTCGAGACCCAGTACTTC
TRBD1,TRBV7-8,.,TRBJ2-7,CASSLEASGQNLYYEQYF,TGTGCCAGCAGCTTAGAGGCTTCGGGACAGAATTTATACTACGAGCAGTACTTC
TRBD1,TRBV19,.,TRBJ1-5,CASSIETGQNQPQHF,TGTGCCAGTAGTATAGAGACAGGGCAGAATCAGCCCCAGCATTTT
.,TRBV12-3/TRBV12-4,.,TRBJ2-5,CASSLYGGETQYF,TGTGCCAGCAGTTTATATGGGGGCGAGACCCAGTACTTC
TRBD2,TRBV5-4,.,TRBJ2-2,CASSPGGPRPGELFF,TGTGCCAGCAGCCCGGGGGGACCCAGGCCCGGGGAGCTGTTTTTT
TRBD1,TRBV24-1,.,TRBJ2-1,CATSLGQGINEQFF,TGTGCCACCAGTCTGGGACAGGGGATAAATGAGCAGTTCTTC
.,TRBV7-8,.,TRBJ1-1,CASSFVMGGTEAFF,TGTGCCAGCAGCTTCGTTATGGGAGGCACTGAAGCTTTCTTT
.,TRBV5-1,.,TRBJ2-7,CASSLDGGSSYEQYF,TGCGCCAGCAGCTTGGACGGCGGCAGCTCCTACGAGCAGTACTTC
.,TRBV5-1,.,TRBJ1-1,CASSLGGKNTEAFF,TGCGCCAGCAGCTTAGGGGGAAAGAACACTGAAGCTTTCTTT
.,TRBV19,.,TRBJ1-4,CASSIGGSDEKLFF,TGTGCCAGTAGTATAGGAGGGAGTGATGAAAAACTGTTTTTT
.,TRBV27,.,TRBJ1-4,CASTGGEFEKLFF,TGTGCCAGCACCGGAGGGGAATTTGAAAAACTGTTTTTT
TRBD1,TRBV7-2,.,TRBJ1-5,CASSLQGGGNQPQHF,TGTGCCAGCAGCCTTCAGGGGGGAGGCAATCAGCCCCAGCATTTT
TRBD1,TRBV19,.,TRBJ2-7,CASSSLKGASYEQYF,TGTGCCAGTAGTAGCCTTAAGGGGGCGAGCTACGAGCAGTACTTC
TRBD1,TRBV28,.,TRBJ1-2,CASSLSGGTGTGYTF,TGTGCCAGCAGTTTATCCGGCGGGACAGGGACGGGCTACACCTTC
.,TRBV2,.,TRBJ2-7,CASSDGRSYEQYF,TGTGCCAGCAGTGATGGCAGATCCTACGAGCAGTACTTC
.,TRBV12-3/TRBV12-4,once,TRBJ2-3,CASSYSDTQYF,TGTGCCAGCAGTTATTCGGATACGCAGTATTTT
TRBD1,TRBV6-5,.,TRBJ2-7,CASSYSPGQGSYEQYF,TGTGCCAGCAGTTACTCCCCAGGACAGGGGTCCTACGAGCAGTACTTC
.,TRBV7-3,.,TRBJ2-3,CASSLLPTDTQYF,TGTGCCAGCAGCTTACTTCCCACAGATACGCAGTATTTT
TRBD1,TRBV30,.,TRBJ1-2,CAYAGQGPYGYTF,TGTGCCTATGCGGGACAGGGACCCTATGGCTACACCTTC
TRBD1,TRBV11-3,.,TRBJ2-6,CASSGQGASGANVLTF,TGTGCCAGCAGCGGACAGGGGGCCTCTGGGGCCAACGTCCTGACTTTC
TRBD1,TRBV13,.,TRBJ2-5,CASSFFFGTHRGETQYF,TGTGCCAGCAGCTTCTTCTTTGGGACTCACAGGGGGGAGACCCAGTACTTC
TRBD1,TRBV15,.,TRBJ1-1,CATSRASLGQGVTEAFF,TGTGCCACCAGCAGAGCAAGCCTGGGACAGGGTGTCACTGAAGCTTTCTTT
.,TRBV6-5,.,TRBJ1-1,CASAGDGLTEAFF,TGTGCCAGCGCAGGGGACGGTCTGACTGAAGCTTTCTTT
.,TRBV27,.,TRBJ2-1,CASSFGRGRVNEQFF,TGTGCCAGCAGTTTCGGGCGGGGTAGGGTAAATGAGCAGTTCTTC
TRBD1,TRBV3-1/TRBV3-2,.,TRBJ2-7,CASRNRGANEQYF,TGTGCCAGCAGAAACAGGGGGGCTAATGAGCAGTACTTC
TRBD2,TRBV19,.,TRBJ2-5,CASSPSGGDWYQETQYF,TGTGCCAGTAGTCCCTCCGGGGGGGACTGGTACCAAGAGACCCAGTACTTC
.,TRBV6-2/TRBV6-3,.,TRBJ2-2,CASSRESGELFF,TGTGCCAGCAGTCGCGAGAGCGGGGAGCTGTTTTTT
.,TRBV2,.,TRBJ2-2,CAYGSVSLGTGELFF,TGTGCTTACGGGAGTGTCAGTCTGGGCACCGGGGAGCTGTTTTTT
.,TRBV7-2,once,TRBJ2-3,CASSLAELNTQYF,TGTGCCAGCAGCTTAGCGGAGTTGAATACGCAGTATTTT